What follows is one T cell receptor beta chain and its context. Investigators amplified TCR beta CDR3 regions from RNA transcripts. RT-PCR in the first round used HTBI primers; a second-round multiplex PCR followed. In TCRdb, the multiplex PCR reads were re-called with MiXCR into one record per CDR3 protein. The sample carries 350,000 to 450,000 distinct CDR3 sequences, 15% to 20% recorded once. CDR1 is LNHNV, CDR2 YYDKDF, per germline (reference sequence). Germline trimming cut 1 base from V and 2 bases from J; bases unmatched to any gene: 0. The CDR3 covers 15 residues. The data are from a study of Graves' ophthalmopathy and Graves' hyperthyroidism.

The chain joins TRBV15 to TRBJ1-1; 11 bases align to TRBD1. This sequence originates from a woman aged 18-29 years with Graves' ophthalmopathy. The sample consisted of peripheral blood. The CDR3 protein is CATSRGTGGNTEAFF. DNA for the CDR3: TGTGCCACCAGCAGAGGGACAGGGGGCAACACTGAAGCTTTCTTT.